This T cell receptor beta chain was identified in a study of response to subunit inactivated influenza vaccine. Overall study results and limits: The authors suggested that few new T cells are recruited per seasonal influenza vaccination.

This clonotype has more than one count but fewer than ten. What it recognizes is unknown. Using its own MiXCR run on the RT-PCR reads, TCRdb lists one record per CDR3 protein. The sample has 200,000 to 250,000 distinct CDR3 sequences, more than 10% seen once. The sequenced sample was non-naive T cells sorted from PBMCs, obtained roughly 15 days before vaccination. The receptor's source is a man aged 50-60 years who received an inactivated influenza vaccine.

The CDR3 bases are TGCAGCGTTGAGTTACTAGCGGACCCCCGAGGGACCCAGTACTTC. This gives the protein CSVELLADPRGTQYF. The chain has TRBV29-1 and TRBJ2-5; TRBD2 agrees at 8 bases. The CDR3 has 15 amino acids. V was pared by 3 bases and J by 7 bases, with 13 bases of the junction left unmatched. Germline V CDR1 and CDR2: SQVTM, ANQGSEA. The entire variable domain, with the rest obtained from reference TRBV29-1 and TRBJ2-5, is as follows: SAVISQKPSRDICQRGTSLTIQCQVDSQVTMMFWYRQQPGQSLTLIATANQGSEATYESGFVIDKFPISRPNLTFSTLTVSNMSPEDSSIYLCSVELLADPRGTQYFGPGTRLLVL.